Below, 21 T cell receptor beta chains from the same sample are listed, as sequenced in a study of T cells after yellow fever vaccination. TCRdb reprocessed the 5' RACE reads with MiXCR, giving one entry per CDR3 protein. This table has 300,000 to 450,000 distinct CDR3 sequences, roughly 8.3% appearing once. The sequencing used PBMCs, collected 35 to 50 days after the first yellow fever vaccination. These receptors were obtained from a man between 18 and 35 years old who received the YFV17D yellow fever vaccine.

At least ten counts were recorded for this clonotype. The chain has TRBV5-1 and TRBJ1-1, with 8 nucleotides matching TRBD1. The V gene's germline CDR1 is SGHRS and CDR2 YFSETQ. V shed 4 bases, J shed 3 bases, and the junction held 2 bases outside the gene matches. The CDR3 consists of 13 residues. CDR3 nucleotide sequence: TGCGCCAGCAGCCGGACAGGGTACACTGAAGCTTTCTTT. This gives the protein CASSRTGYTEAFF. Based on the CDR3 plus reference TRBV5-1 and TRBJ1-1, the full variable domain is KAGVTQTPRYLIKTRGQQVTLSCSPISGHRSVSWYQQTPGQGLQFLFEYFSETQRNKGNFPGRFSGRQFSNSRSEMNVSTLELGDSALYLCASSRTGYTEAFFGQGTRLTVV.

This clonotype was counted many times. CDR3 coding DNA: TGTGCCAGCAGCTTCGAGGGGGAGGCCAAAAACATTCAGTACTTC. Protein sequence: CASSFEGEAKNIQYF. The V and J genes are TRBV7-9 and TRBJ2-4, with D possibly being TRBD1 (6 bases). Trimming removed 3 bases at V and 1 base at J, with 10 bases between. This CDR3 region has 15 residues. CDR1 and CDR2 from the germline V gene are SEHNR and FQNEAQ (reference sequence).

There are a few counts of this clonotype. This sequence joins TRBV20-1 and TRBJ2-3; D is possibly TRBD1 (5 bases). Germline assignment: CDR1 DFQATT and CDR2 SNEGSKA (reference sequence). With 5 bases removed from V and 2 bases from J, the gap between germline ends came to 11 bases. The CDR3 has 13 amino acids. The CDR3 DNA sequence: TGCAGTGCTTGGTCAGGGTTCACAGATACGCAGTATTTT. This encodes CSAWSGFTDTQYF.

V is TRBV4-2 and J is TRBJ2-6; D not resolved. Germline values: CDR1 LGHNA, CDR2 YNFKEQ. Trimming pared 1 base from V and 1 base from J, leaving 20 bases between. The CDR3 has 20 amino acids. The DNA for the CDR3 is TGTGCCAGCAGCCAAGGACTCCCCGTGGGCCGCAGTTCTGGGGCCAACGTCCTGACTTTC. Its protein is CASSQGLPVGRSSGANVLTF.

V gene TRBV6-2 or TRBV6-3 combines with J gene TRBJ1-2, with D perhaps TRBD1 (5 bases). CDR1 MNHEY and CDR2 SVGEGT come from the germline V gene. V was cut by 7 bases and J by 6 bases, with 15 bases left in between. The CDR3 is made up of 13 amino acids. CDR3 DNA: TGTGCCAGCATCCCAAGGGGAGACGATGGCTACACCTTC. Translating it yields CASIPRGDDGYTF.

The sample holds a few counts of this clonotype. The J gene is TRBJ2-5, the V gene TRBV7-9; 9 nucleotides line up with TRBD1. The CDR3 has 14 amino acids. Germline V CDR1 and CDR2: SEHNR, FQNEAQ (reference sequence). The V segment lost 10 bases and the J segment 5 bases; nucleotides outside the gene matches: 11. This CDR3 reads CATREGTGLETQYF. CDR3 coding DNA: TGTGCCACAAGGGAAGGGACAGGGCTGGAGACCCAGTACTTC.

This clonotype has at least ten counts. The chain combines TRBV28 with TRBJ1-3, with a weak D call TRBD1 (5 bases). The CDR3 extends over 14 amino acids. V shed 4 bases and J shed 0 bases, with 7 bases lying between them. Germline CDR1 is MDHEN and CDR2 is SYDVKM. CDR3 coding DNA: TGTGCCAGCAGTTGGGGGTACTCTGGAAACACCATATATTTT. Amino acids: CASSWGYSGNTIYF.

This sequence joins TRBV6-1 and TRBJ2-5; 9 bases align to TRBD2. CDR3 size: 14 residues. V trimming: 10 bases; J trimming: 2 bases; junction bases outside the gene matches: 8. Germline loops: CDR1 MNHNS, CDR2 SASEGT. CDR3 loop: CATMRGGRQETQYF. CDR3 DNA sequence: TGTGCCACCATGCGGGGGGGCAGGCAAGAGACCCAGTACTTC.

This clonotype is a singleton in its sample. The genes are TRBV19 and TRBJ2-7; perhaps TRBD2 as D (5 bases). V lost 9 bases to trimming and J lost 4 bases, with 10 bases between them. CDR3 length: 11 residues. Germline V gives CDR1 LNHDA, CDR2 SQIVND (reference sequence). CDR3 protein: CASTAGYEQYF. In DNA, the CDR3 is TGTGCCAGCACGGCGGGTTACGAGCAGTACTTC.

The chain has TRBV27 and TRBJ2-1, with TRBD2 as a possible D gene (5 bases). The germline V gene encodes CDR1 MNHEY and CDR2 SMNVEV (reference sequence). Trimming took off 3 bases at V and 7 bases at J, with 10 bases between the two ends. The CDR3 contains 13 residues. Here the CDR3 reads CASSFLEGNEQFF. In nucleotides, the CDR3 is TGTGCCAGCAGTTTTCTTGAGGGTAATGAGCAGTTCTTC.

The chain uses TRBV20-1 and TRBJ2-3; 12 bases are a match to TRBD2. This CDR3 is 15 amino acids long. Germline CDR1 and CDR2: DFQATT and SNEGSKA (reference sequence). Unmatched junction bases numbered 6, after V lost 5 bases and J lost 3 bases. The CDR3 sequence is CSASKTSGGTDTQYF. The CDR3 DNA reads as TGCAGTGCTTCAAAGACTAGCGGGGGAACAGATACGCAGTATTTT.

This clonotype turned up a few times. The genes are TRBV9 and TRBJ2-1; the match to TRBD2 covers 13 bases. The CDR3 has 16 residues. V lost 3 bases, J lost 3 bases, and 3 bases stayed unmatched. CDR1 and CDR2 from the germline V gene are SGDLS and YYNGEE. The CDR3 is CASSGLAGGLYNEQFF. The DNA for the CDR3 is TGTGCCAGCAGCGGACTAGCGGGGGGCCTCTACAATGAGCAGTTCTTC.

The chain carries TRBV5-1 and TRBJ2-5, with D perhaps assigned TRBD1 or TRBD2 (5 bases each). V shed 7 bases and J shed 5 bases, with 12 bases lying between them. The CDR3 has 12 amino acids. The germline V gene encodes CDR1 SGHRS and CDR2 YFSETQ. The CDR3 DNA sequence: TGCGCCAGCCGACTTGAGGGGGAGACCCAGTACTTC. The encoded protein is CASRLEGETQYF.

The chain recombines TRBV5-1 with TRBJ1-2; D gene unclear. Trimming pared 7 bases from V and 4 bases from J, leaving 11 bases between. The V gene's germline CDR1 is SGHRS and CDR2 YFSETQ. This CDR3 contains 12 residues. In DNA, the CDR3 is TGCGCCAGCGTAGACGCGAGCTATGGCTACACCTTC. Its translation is CASVDASYGYTF.

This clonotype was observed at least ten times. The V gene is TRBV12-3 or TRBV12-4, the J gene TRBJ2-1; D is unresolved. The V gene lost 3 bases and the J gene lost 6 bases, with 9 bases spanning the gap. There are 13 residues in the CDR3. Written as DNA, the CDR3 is TGTGCCAGCAGTTTCCCCTCGGGCAATGAGCAGTTCTTC. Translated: CASSFPSGNEQFF.

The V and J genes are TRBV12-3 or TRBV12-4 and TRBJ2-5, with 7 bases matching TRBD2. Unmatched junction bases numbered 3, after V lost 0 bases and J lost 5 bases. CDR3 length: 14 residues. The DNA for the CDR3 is TGTGCCAGCAGTTTAGCGCTCGGGGGGGAGACCCAGTACTTC. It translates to CASSLALGGETQYF.

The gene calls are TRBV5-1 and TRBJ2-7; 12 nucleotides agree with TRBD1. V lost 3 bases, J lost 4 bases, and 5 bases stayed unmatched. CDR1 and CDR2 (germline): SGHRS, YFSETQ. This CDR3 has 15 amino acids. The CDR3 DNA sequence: TGCGCCAGCAGCTCGGGACAGGGGGCTTTTTACGAGCAGTACTTC. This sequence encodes CASSSGQGAFYEQYF.

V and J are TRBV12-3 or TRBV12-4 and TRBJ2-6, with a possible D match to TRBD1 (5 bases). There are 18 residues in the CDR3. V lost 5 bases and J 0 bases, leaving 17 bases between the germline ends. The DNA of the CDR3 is TGTGCCAGCAGTGACCCACATCCAGGGTTCTCTGGGGCCAACGTCCTGACTTTC. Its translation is CASSDPHPGFSGANVLTF.

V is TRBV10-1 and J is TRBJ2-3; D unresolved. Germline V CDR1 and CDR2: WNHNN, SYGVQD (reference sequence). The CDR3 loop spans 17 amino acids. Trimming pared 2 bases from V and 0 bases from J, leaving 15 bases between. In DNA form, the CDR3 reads TGCGCCAGCAGTGAGGATGTAGTCCCGACGAGCACAGATACGCAGTATTTT. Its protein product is CASSEDVVPTSTDTQYF.

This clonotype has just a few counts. The DNA for the CDR3 is TGTGCCAGCAGTCGGGGCTCGTATAATTCACCCCTCCACTTT. Translation gives CASSRGSYNSPLHF. This chain uses TRBV5-4 with TRBJ1-6; D is possibly TRBD1 (5 bases). The CDR3 has 14 residues. Trimming left V 5 bases short and J 4 bases short, with 10 bases between. Germline assignment: CDR1 SGHNT and CDR2 YYREEE (reference sequence).

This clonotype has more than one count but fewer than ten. CDR3 nucleotides: TGCGCCAGCAGCTTGACATCCGGGGGCAGGGAAAAACTGTTTTTT. It encodes CASSLTSGGREKLFF. The rearrangement uses TRBV5-1 and TRBJ1-4, with a possible D match to TRBD1 (6 bases). The CDR3 has 15 residues. Trimming stripped 1 base from V and 8 bases from J, with 15 bases between. Germline CDR1 is SGHRS and CDR2 is YFSETQ.